Shown below are 17 T cell receptor beta chains from a single sample sequenced in a study of T-cell reconstitution after alpha-beta-depleted transplantation in children. Using unique molecular identifiers, the investigators prepared the TCRbeta library. TCRdb ran MiXCR on the PCR reads and lists one entry per CDR3 protein. Of about 640,000 distinct CDR3 sequences in the sample, approximately 15% were seen once. This sample comprised PBMCs from the stem cell graft donor, obtained from the stem cell graft. The origin of the receptors is a human donor who donated a stem cell graft to a child with acute myeloid leukemia.

This clonotype appeared many times. V is TRBV29-1 and J is TRBJ1-3; the D is unclear. Germline assignment: CDR1 SQVTM and CDR2 ANQGSEA. V lost 6 bases and J lost 0, with 9 bases in between. The CDR3 is made up of 13 amino acids. CDR3 loop: CSVLGVSGNTIYF. CDR3 bases: TGCAGCGTCCTCGGAGTCTCTGGAAACACCATATATTTT.

This clonotype was seen ten or more times. The chain couples TRBV12-3 or TRBV12-4 to TRBJ2-5; D might be TRBD2 (5 bases). V was shortened by 6 bases and J by 10 bases, with 9 bases between the two germline ends. This CDR3 contains 10 residues. The CDR3 DNA follows: TGTGCCAGCAGACCCGCGGGCCAGTACTTC. This sequence encodes CASRPAGQYF.

This clonotype was seen more than once but under ten times. This could be a read error, since a much larger clone is one nucleotide away. CDR3 in amino acids: CSAREENTEAFF. CDR3 nucleotides: TGCAGTGCTAGAGAGGAGAACACTGAAGCTTTCTTT. The chain carries TRBV20-1 and TRBJ1-1, with no clear D. The CDR3 spans 12 residues. Trimming pared 0 bases from V and 1 base from J, leaving 3 bases between. Per germline, CDR1 DFQATT and CDR2 SNEGSKA (reference sequence).

This clonotype was seen at least ten times. This rearrangement joins TRBV7-2 to TRBJ1-4; D gene unclear. V was pared by 5 bases and J by 5 bases, with 12 bases between. The CDR3 has 14 residues. The germline CDR1 and CDR2 sequences are SGHTA and FQGNSA. The CDR3 here is CASSQRVWNEKLFF. CDR3 DNA sequence: TGTGCCAGCAGCCAGAGGGTCTGGAATGAAAAACTGTTTTTT.

Of note for this clonotype: One end of the junction is discordant with germline, which a read error may explain. The chain recombines TRBV9 with TRBJ2-1; D is tentatively TRBD1 or TRBD2 (5 bases each). In germline, CDR1 is SGDLS, CDR2 YYNGEE. The CDR3 runs to 15 residues. The CDR3 is CASSGRDGSYNGQFF. CDR3 coding DNA: TGTGCCAGCAGCGGCCGGGACGGTTCCTACAATGGGCAGTTCTTC.

The chain carries TRBV28 and TRBJ2-3; 7 positions agree with TRBD1. This CDR3 spans 15 amino acids. The V gene's germline CDR1 is MDHEN and CDR2 SYDVKM. The V segment lost 4 bases and the J segment 1 base; nucleotides outside the gene matches: 5. CDR3 in DNA: TGTGCCAGCAGTTCCTACAGGGGTGGCACAGATACGCAGTATTTT. It is translated as CASSSYRGGTDTQYF.

The chain joins TRBV27 to TRBJ2-5; tentative D call: TRBD1 (7 bases). CDR3 length: 14 amino acids. Germline CDR1 reads MNHEY; CDR2 reads SMNVEV (reference sequence). V was cut by 3 bases and J by 4 bases, with 12 bases left in between. This CDR3 reads CASSLARGAETQYF. The CDR3 DNA is TGTGCCAGCAGTTTGGCCAGGGGGGCAGAGACCCAGTACTTC.

This clonotype showed up many times. The chain has TRBV12-3 or TRBV12-4 and TRBJ2-3, with TRBD2 matching over 10 bases. This CDR3 comprises 18 residues. The V and J ends lost 6 bases and 0 bases, in that order; junction bases with no gene match: 12. DNA of the CDR3: TGTGCCAGCAGCCCACGGGTAGCGGGGGGCCGTAGCACAGATACGCAGTATTTT. It translates to CASSPRVAGGRSTDTQYF.

This clonotype was seen ten or more times. V and J are TRBV7-2 and TRBJ2-5; the D call may be TRBD1 or TRBD2 (6 bases each). Germline V CDR1 and CDR2: SGHTA, FQGNSA. CDR3 size: 16 residues. V gave up 6 bases and J gave up 5 bases, with 22 bases separating them. The CDR3: CASSSRKGGSRETQYF. The CDR3 DNA reads as TGTGCCAGCAGTTCGCGAAAGGGGGGATCTCGGGAGACCCAGTACTTC. Filled out from reference TRBV7-2 and TRBJ2-5, the complete variable domain reads GAGVSQSPSNKVTEKGKDVELRCDPISGHTALYWYRQSLGQGLEFLIYFQGNSAPDKSGLPSDRFSAERTGGSVSTLTIQRTQQEDSAVYLCASSSRKGGSRETQYFGPGTRLLVL.

This clonotype was seen ten or more times. The chain carries TRBV10-3 and TRBJ1-5; 7 bases are shared with TRBD1. This CDR3 region has 15 residues. In germline, CDR1 is ENHRY, CDR2 SYGVKD. J was trimmed by 5 bases and V by 6 bases; bases with no gene match: 10. DNA for the CDR3: TGTGCCATCAGAAGCGACAGGGTGGGGGATCAGCCCCAGCATTTT. Its protein product is CAIRSDRVGDQPQHF.

In its sample, this clonotype was seen a few times. The chain uses TRBV4-1 and TRBJ1-3; TRBD1 aligns across 7 bases. The CDR3 is 17 amino acids. The V and J ends lost 0 bases and 2 bases, in that order; junction bases with no gene match: 7. Germline CDR1 is MGHRA and CDR2 is YSYEKL. CDR3 amino acids: CASSQDIGQGAGNTIYF. The DNA for the CDR3 is TGCGCCAGCAGCCAAGATATCGGGCAGGGGGCTGGAAACACCATATATTTT.

In this sample, this clonotype turned up many times. The rearrangement uses TRBV20-1 and TRBJ2-3; 9 bases line up with TRBD2. CDR1 is DFQATT and CDR2 is SNEGSKA in the germline V gene (reference sequence). Trimming removed 6 bases from V and 4 bases from J; junction bases left unmatched: 5. The CDR3 consists of 13 residues. The CDR3 loop reads CSASGGTADTQYF. The CDR3 DNA reads as TGCAGTGCGAGCGGGGGGACGGCAGATACGCAGTATTTT.

This clonotype was recorded many times. The chain recombines TRBV20-1 with TRBJ1-2; the D is unclear. The CDR3 has 14 residues. In germline, CDR1 is DFQATT, CDR2 SNEGSKA (reference sequence). The CDR3 region is CRSGADDLVYGYTF. DNA of the CDR3: TGCAGGTCCGGAGCGGACGACCTCGTCTATGGCTACACCTTC.

This clonotype was detected only a few times. CDR3 nucleotide sequence: TGTGCCACCAGTCAGGGGGAAAGAAGCGAGCAGTACGTC. It is translated as CATSQGERSEQYV. The gene calls are TRBV15 and TRBJ2-7; 7 bases map to TRBD1. This CDR3 has 13 residues. V lost 6 bases, J lost 6 bases, and 8 bases stayed unmatched. Germline lookup yields CDR1 LNHNV and CDR2 YYDKDF (reference sequence).

This chain connects TRBV20-1 to TRBJ2-7, with 11 bases matching TRBD1. V dropped 5 bases and J dropped 3; count of bases not matched to a gene: 12. Germline V gene data show CDR1 as DFQATT and CDR2 as SNEGSKA (reference sequence). This CDR3 spans 16 amino acids. The CDR3 region is CSAPGFRDRGNYEQYF. CDR3 coding DNA: TGCAGTGCTCCCGGGTTCCGGGACAGGGGGAACTACGAGCAGTACTTC.

The sample holds many counts of this clonotype. The chain employs TRBV6-1 and TRBJ2-4; 7 bases align to TRBD1. The V and J ends lost 6 bases and 1 base, in that order; junction bases with no gene match: 6. CDR3 length equals 15 residues. In germline, CDR1 is MNHNS, CDR2 SASEGT. The CDR3 coding sequence is TGTGCCAGCAGGCCTGACAGGGCGGCCAAAAACATTCAGTACTTC. As protein: CASRPDRAAKNIQYF.

This clonotype has at least ten counts. This chain joins TRBV10-3 and TRBJ2-7; 11 bases match TRBD2. CDR3 length: 15 residues. Germline assignment: CDR1 ENHRY and CDR2 SYGVKD. V lost 5 bases to trimming and J lost 0 bases; unmatched junction nucleotides: 3. This chain's CDR3 is CAISSLAGASYEQYF. The CDR3 DNA sequence: TGTGCCATCAGTTCACTAGCGGGGGCCTCCTACGAGCAGTACTTC.